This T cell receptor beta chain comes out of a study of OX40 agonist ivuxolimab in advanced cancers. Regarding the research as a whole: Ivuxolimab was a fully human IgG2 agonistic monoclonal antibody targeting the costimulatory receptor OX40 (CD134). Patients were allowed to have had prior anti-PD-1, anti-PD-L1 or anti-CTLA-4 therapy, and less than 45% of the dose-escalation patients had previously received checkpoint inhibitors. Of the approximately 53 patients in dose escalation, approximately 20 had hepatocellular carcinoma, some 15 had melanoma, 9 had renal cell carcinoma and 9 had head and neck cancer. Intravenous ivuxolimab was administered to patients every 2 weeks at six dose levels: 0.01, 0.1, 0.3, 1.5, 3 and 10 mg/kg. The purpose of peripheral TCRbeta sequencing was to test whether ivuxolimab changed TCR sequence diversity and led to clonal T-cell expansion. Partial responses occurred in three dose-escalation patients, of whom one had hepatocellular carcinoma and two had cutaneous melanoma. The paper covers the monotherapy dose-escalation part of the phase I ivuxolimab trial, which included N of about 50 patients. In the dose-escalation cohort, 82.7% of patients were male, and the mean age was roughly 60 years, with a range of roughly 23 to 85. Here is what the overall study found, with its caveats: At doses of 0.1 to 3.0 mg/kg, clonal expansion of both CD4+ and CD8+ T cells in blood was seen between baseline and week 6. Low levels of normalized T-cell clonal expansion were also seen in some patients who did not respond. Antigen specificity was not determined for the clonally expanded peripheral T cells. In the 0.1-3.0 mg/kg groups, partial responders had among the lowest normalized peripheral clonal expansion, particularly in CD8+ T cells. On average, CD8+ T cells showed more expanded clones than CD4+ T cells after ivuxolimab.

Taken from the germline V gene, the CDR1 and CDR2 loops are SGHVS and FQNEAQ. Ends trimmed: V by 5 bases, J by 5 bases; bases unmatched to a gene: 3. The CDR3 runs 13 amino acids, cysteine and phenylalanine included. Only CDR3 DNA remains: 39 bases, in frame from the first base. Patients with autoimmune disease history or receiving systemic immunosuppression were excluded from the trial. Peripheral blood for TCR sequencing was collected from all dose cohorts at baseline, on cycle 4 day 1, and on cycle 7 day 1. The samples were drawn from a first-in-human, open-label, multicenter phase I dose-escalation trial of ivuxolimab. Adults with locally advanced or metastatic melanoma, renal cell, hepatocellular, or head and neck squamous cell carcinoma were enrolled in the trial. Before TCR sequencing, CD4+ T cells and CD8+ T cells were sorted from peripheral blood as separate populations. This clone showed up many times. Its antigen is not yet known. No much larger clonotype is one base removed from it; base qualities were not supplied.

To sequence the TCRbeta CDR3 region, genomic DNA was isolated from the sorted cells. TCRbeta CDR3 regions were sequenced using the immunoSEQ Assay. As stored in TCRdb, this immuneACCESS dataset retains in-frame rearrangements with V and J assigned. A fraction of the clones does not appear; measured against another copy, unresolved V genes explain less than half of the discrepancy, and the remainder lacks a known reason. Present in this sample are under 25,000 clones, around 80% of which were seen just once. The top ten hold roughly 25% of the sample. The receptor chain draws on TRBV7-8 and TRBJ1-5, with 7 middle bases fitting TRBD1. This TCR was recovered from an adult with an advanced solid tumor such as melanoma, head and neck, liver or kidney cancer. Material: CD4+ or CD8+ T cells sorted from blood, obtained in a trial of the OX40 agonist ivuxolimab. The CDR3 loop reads CASSSRGDQPQHF. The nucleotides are TGTGCCAGCAGCAGCAGGGGGGATCAGCCCCAGCATTTT.